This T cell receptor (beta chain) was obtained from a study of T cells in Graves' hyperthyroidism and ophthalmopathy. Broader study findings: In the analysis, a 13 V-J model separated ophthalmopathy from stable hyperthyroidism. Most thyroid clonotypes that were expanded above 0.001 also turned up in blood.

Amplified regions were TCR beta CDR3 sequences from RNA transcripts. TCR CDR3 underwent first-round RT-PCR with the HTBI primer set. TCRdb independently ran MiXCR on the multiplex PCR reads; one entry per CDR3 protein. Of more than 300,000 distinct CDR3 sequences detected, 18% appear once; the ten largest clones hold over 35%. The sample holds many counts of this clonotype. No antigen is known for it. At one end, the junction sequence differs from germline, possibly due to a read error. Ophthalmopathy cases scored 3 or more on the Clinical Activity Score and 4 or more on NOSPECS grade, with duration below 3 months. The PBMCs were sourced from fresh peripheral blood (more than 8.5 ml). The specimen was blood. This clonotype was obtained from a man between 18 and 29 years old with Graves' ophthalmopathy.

The chain's CDR3 is CASSQAGQGIDGYTF. For the CDR3, the DNA is TGTGCCAGCAGTCAAGCGGGACAGGGAATCGATGGCTACACCTTC. The rearrangement joins TRBV2 to TRBJ1-2; TRBD1 agrees at 9 bases. This CDR3 contains 15 residues. The germline CDR1 and CDR2 sequences are SNHLY and FYNNEI.